This record concerns one T cell receptor (beta chain) sequence. Its antigen is not known. The V segment lost 5 bases and the J segment 4 bases; nucleotides outside the gene matches: 9. The V gene's germline CDR1 is SGHVS and CDR2 FQNEAQ. The CDR3 contains 15 residues. This record belongs to a study of chemoradiotherapy in HPV16-positive cancers. The table came from immunoSEQ multiplex PCR; TCRdb's copy has only in-frame clones and leaves some out. The table shows about 17,000 clones, with 90% to 95% occurring only once. Study conclusions and caveats: HPV-specific T cells were functionally defined from only a couple of HPV16-positive patients. Non-HPV-specific T cells did not expand in tumors during treatment, whereas candidate HPV-specific clones and E7-related motifs did.

Repeated repertoire sampling spanned the course of chemoradiotherapy. The clonotype originates from a human donor with HPV-associated anogenital cancer. The rearrangement joins TRBV7-8 to TRBJ2-5; the match to TRBD1 covers 8 bases. Sequences were derived from blood, sampled from a patient who underwent chemoradiotherapy. CDR3 sequence reads: CASSVVDRVGETQYF. CDR3 nucleotide sequence: TGTGCCAGCAGCGTAGTGGACAGGGTCGGAGAGACCCAGTACTTC.